These 3 T cell receptor beta chains originate from one sample sequenced in a study of cytomegalovirus exposure and HLA in healthy donors. Use of 60 Vbeta and 13 Jbeta primers characterized the PCR. Assay used: immunoSEQ multiplex PCR; TCRdb lists only in-frame clones, some missing. The table lists roughly 45,000 clones, less than 75% of them singletons, with around 12% in the top ten. The source material was PBMCs. These receptors were collected from a man between 60 and 70 years old in good health and CMV-seropositive.

The chain carries TRBV4-2 and TRBJ2-7; 9 nucleotides align to TRBD2. The CDR3 has 14 amino acids. J gave up 4 bases and V 0 bases, and 1 base lay outside the gene matches. Germline V gives CDR1 LGHNA, CDR2 YNFKEQ. DNA of the CDR3: TGTGCCAGCAGCCAAGAACTAGCGGGTTACGAGCAGTACTTC. Protein sequence: CASSQELAGYEQYF.

The chain uses TRBV7-2 and TRBJ1-2; D remains unclear. Germline V gene lookup returns CDR1 SGHTA and CDR2 FQGNSA. V lost 1 base, J lost 6 bases, and 15 bases lay in between. This CDR3 contains 15 residues. The CDR3 DNA reads as TGTGCCAGCAGCTTAGTGAGCGCCTGGTCCAATGGCTACACCTTC. Translating it yields CASSLVSAWSNGYTF.

This chain uses TRBV15 with TRBJ1-5; possibly TRBD1 for D (5 bases). The V gene's germline CDR1 is LNHNV and CDR2 YYDKDF (reference sequence). CDR3 length: 14 amino acids. Trimming left V 8 bases short and J 3 bases short, with 14 bases between. Here the CDR3 DNA reads TGTGCCACCCGAAGGGCAGGGAACAATCAGCCCCAGCATTTT. This sequence encodes CATRRAGNNQPQHF.